A single sample is the source of the 8 T cell receptor beta chains below, sequenced in a study of OX40 agonist ivuxolimab in advanced cancers. Libraries were constructed by the immunoSEQ multiplex PCR assay. Drawn from immuneACCESS, this table holds only the in-frame rearrangements with V and J called that TCRdb kept. Clones are partly lost; checked studies trace under half to an unresolved V gene and leave the rest unexplained. Recorded for this sample are around 57,000 clones; roughly 82% of them occurred a single time. Of the sample, 2.4% falls within the top ten clones. The sequencing here drew on CD4+ or CD8+ T cells sorted from blood, taken in a trial of the OX40 agonist ivuxolimab. These receptors all come from an adult with an advanced solid tumor such as melanoma, head and neck, liver or kidney cancer.

This clone was seen a few times. The chain links TRBV18 to TRBJ2-5; perhaps TRBD1 as D (5 bases). The CDR3 loop spans 13 amino acids. The germline V and J ends were trimmed by 3 bases and 6 bases, with 11 bases remaining between them. Germline V gene data show CDR1 as KGHSH and CDR2 as LQKENI. The CDR3 loop reads CASSPDLGQTQYF. The DNA of the CDR3 is TGTGCCAGCTCACCCGATCTGGGGCAGACCCAGTACTTC.

This clone was seen a single time. V usage is TRBV18 and J usage is TRBJ1-5; D gene uncertain. The germline gives CDR1 KGHSH, CDR2 LQKENI. Trimming removed 2 bases from V and 0 bases from J, with 11 bases in between. The CDR3 is made up of 16 amino acids. In nucleotides, the CDR3 is TGTGCCAGCTCACCAGCGGCGGTGAATAGCAATCAGCCCCAGCATTTT. It is translated as CASSPAAVNSNQPQHF.

The CDR3 DNA is TGTGCCAGCAGCTTAGGTCCCTCCCGCCGGGACTTCTATGGCTACACCTTC. Translated: CASSLGPSRRDFYGYTF. This chain joins TRBV7-2 and TRBJ1-2; TRBD1 is a possible D gene (5 bases). The ends were cut back, 1 base at V and 4 bases at J, with 19 bases in the middle. CDR1 and CDR2 (germline): SGHTA, FQGNSA. There are 17 residues in the CDR3. Looking up the rest from reference TRBV7-2 and TRBJ1-2 gives the full variable domain: GAGVSQSPSNKVTEKGKDVELRCDPISGHTALYWYRQSLGQGLEFLIYFQGNSAPDKSGLPSDRFSAERTGGSVSTLTIQRTQQEDSAVYLCASSLGPSRRDFYGYTFGSGTRLTVV.

This sequence joins TRBV4-1 and TRBJ2-3, with a weak D call TRBD1 (5 bases). The germline CDR1 and CDR2 sequences are MGHRA and YSYEKL. Trimming pared 0 bases from V and 5 bases from J, leaving 12 bases between. The CDR3 spans 15 residues. CDR3 sequence (DNA): TGCGCCAGCAGCCAAGAGATTGGGGCACTAGATACGCAGTATTTT. Amino acids: CASSQEIGALDTQYF.

V usage is TRBV5-6 and J usage is TRBJ1-2; no reliable D call. The CDR3 is 15 amino acids. Germline V CDR1 and CDR2: SGHDT, YYEEEE. V lost 3 bases, J lost 2 bases, and 14 bases lay in between. The CDR3 bases are TGTGCCAGCAGCTGGGCGAGAAAATCAAACTATGGCTACACCTTC. Encoded protein: CASSWARKSNYGYTF.

This clone was counted once. The chain joins TRBV7-3 to TRBJ2-1; TRBD2 matches at 8 bases. Per the germline V gene, CDR1 is SGHTA and CDR2 is FQGTGA. With V trimmed by 5 bases and J by 9 bases, 9 bases remained unmatched. The CDR3 runs to 14 residues. CDR3 region: CASSRSGGAGEQFF. CDR3 nucleotides: TGTGCCAGCAGCAGATCCGGGGGGGCCGGTGAGCAGTTCTTC.

About this clone itself: This same CDR3 is encoded by further DNA sequences in the sample. This chain uses TRBV6-6 with TRBJ1-5, with 8 positions matching TRBD1. J lost 7 bases, V lost 4 bases, and 6 bases had no gene match. The CDR3 is 14 residues long. CDR1 and CDR2 from the germline V gene are MNHNY and SVGAGI (reference sequence). The CDR3 DNA reads TGTGCCAGCAGTTTCGGACAGGGAGGCCAGCCCCAGCATTTT. It yields the protein CASSFGQGGQPQHF.

The chain combines TRBV4-1 with TRBJ1-1, with TRBD1 as a possible D gene (6 bases). The CDR3 extends over 15 amino acids. From germline, CDR1 is MGHRA and CDR2 YSYEKL. With 2 bases removed from V and 1 base from J, the gap between germline ends came to 11 bases. CDR3 nucleotide sequence: TGCGCCAGCAGCCAACCGAACAGGGAGAACACTGAAGCTTTCTTT. The encoded protein is CASSQPNRENTEAFF.